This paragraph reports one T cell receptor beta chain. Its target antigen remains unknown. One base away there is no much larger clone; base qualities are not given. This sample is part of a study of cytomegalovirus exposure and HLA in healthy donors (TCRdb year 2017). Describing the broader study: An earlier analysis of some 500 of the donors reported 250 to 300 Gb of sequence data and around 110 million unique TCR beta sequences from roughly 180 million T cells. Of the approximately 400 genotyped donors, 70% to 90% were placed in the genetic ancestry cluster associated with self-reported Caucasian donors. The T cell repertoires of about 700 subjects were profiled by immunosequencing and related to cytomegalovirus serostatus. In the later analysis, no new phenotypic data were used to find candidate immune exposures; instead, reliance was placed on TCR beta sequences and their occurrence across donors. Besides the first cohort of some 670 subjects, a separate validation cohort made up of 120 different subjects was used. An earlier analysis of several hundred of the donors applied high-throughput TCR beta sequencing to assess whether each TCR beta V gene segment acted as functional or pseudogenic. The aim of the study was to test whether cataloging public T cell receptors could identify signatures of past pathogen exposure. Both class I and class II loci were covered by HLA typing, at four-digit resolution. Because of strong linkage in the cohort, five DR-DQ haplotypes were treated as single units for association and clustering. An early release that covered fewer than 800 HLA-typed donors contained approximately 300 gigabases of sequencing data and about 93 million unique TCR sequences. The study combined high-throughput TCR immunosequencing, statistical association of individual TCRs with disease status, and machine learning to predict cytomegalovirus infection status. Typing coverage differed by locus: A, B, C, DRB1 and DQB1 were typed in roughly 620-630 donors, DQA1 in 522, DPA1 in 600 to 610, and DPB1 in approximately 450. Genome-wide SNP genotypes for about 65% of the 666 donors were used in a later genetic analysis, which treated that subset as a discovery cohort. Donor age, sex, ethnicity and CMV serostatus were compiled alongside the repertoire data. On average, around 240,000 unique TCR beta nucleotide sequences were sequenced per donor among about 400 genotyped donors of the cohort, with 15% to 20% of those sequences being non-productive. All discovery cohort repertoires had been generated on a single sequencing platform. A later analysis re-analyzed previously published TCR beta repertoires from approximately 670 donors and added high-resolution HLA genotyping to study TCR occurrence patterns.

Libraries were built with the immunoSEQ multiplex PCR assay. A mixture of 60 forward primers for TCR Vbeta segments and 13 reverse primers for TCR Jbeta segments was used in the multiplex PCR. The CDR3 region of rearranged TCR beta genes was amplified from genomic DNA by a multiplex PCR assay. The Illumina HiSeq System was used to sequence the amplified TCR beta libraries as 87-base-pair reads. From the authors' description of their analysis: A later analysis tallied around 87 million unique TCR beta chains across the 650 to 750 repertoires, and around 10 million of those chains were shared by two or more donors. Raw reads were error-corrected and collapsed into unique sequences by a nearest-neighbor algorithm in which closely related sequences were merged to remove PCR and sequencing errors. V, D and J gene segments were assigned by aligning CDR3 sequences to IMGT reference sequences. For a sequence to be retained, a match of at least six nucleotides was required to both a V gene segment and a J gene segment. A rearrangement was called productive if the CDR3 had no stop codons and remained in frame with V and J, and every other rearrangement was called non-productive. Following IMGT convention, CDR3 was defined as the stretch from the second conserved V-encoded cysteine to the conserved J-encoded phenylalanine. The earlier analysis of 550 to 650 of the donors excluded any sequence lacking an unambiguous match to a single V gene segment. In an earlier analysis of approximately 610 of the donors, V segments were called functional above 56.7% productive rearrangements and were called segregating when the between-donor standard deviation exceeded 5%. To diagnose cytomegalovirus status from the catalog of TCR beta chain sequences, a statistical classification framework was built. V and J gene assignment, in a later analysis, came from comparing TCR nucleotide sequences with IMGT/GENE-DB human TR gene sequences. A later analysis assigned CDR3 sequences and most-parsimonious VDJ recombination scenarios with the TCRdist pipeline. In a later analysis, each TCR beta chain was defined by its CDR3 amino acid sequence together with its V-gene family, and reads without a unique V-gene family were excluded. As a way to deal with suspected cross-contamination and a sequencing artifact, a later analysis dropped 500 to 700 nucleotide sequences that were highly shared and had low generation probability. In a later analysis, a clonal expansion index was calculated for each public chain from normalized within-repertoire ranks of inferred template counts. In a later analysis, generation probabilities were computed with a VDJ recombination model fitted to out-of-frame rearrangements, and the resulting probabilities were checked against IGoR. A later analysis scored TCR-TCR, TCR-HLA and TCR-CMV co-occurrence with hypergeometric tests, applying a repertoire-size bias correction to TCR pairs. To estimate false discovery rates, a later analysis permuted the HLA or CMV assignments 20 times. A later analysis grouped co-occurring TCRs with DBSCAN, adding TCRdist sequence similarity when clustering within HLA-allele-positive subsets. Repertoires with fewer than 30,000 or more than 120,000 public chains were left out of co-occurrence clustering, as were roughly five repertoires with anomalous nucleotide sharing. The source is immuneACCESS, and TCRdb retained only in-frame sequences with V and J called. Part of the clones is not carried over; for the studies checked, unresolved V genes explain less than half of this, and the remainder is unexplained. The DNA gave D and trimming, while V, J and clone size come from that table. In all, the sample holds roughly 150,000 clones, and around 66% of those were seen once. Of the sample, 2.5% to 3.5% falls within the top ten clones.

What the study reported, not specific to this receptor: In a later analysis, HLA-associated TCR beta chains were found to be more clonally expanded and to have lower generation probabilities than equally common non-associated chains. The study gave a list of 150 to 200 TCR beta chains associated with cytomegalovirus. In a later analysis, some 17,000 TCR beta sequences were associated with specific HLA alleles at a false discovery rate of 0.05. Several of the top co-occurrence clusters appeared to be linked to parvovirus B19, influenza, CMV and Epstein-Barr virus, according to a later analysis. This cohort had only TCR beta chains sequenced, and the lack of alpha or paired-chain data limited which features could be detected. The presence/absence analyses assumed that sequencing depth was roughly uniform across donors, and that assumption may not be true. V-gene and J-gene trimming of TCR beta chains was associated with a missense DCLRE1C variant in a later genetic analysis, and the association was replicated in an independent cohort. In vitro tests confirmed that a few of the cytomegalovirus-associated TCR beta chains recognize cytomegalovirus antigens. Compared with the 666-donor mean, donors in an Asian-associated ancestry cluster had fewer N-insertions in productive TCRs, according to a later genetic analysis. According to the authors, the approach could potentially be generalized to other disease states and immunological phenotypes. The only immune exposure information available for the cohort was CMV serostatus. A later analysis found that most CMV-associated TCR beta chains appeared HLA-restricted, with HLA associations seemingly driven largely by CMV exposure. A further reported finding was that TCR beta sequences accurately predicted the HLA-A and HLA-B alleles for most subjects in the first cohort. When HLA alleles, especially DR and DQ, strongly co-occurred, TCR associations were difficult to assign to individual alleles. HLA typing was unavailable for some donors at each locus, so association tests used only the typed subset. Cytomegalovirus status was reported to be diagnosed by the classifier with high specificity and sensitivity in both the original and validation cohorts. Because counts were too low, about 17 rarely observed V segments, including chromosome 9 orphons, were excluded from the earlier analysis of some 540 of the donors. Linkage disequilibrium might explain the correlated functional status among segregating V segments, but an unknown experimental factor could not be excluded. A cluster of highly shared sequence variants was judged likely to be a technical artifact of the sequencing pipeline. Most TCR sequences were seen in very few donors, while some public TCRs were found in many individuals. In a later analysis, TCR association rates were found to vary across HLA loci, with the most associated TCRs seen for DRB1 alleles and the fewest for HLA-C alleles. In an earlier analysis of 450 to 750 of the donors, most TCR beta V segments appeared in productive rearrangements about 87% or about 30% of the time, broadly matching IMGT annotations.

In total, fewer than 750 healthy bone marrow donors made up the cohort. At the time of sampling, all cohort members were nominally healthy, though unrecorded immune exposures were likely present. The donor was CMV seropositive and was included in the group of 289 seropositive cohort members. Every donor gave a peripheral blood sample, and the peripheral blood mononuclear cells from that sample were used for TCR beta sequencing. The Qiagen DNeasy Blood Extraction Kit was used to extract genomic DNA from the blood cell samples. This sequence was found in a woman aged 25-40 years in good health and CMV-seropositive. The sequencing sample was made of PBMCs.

The nucleotides read TGTGCCAGCAGTCCCGGGACTGATTCTGGCGAGCAGTACTTC. Translated, it reads CASSPGTDSGEQYF. Recombination connected TRBV27 to TRBJ2-7; matching of 6 bases hints at TRBD2 as the D gene. The germline ends are 17 bases apart after V is trimmed by 5 bases and J by 6 bases. Taken from the germline V gene (reference sequence), the CDR1 and CDR2 loops are MNHEY and SMNVEV. Inclusive of the bounding cysteine and phenylalanine, the CDR3 is 14 residues long. Only the CDR3 portion is preserved as DNA: 42 bases, with reading frame beginning at the first base.